This T cell receptor beta chain originates from a study of CD8 T cells in Susac syndrome. The RNA, about 0.5 to 1 ug, was put through reverse transcription using random hexamers. In TCRdb, the immunoSEQ multiplex PCR reads were re-called with MiXCR into one record per CDR3 protein. The sample contains about 130,000 distinct CDR3 sequences, roughly 94% of which appear only once. Losses at the gene ends were 0 bases for V and 2 bases for J; bases not matched to a gene: 10. This CDR3 comprises 18 residues. Germline CDR1 and CDR2: SGHDT and YYEEEE. The J gene is TRBJ2-1, the V gene TRBV5-6; 8 nucleotides agree with TRBD2. This receptor was identified in a human donor with multiple sclerosis. The sample was CD4+ T cells from PBMCs. The CDR3 spells CASSLGLAGMLAYNEQFF. CDR3 in DNA: TGTGCCAGCAGCTTGGGGCTAGCGGGTATGCTCGCCTACAATGAGCAGTTCTTC.